The clone carrying this TCR beta chain has only one observation. Its antigen is not identified. The study enrolled healthy HIV-negative adults without recent acute infections or vaccinations as donors. This sample was taken from a study of shared clonotypes between healthy human individuals. Looked up from germline, CDR1 is SGHRS and CDR2 is YFSETQ. This CDR3 spans 16 amino acids. V was pared by 3 bases and J by 8 bases, with 11 bases of the junction left unmatched. Each subset's genomic DNA was shared equally among a number of immunoSEQ plates. Produced via immunoSEQ multiplex PCR; TCRdb's table is partial and in-frame only. The table shows about 2.4 million clones, with approximately 93% occurring only once. Overall study results and limits: The four-donor shared clonotypes exceeded non-shared clonotypes in generation probability, with non-shared ones scoring lower.

The sequence derives from a man younger than 35 in good health. Some clones in this sample may be carry-over from other donors' samples. Sequencing was done on a sample of naive CD4+ T cells from PBMCs. Sample subset: CD45RA+ positively selected. The V call is TRBV5-1, the J call TRBJ2-2, with 9 positions matching TRBD1. The CDR3 loop is CASSSGQGKPMGELFF. CDR3 DNA sequence: TGCGCCAGCAGCTCAGGACAGGGGAAACCGATGGGGGAGCTGTTTTTT.